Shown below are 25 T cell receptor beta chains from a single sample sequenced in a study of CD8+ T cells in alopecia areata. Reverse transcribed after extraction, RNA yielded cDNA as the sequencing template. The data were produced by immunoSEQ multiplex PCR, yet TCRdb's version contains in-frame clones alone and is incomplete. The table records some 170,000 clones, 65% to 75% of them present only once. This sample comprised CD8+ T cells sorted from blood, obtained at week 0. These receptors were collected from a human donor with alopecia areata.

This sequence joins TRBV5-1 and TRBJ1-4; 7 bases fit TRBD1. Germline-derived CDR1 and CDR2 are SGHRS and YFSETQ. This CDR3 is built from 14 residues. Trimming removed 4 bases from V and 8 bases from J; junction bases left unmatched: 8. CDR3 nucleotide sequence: TGCGCCAGCAGCCCCCCTACAGGGGACGAAAAACTGTTTTTT. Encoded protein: CASSPPTGDEKLFF.

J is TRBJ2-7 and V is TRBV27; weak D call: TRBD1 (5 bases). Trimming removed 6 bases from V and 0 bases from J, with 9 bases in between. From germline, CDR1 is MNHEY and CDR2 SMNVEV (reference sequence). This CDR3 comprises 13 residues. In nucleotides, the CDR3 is TGTGCCAGCAGACACAGGAGCTCCTACGAGCAGTACTTC. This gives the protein CASRHRSSYEQYF.

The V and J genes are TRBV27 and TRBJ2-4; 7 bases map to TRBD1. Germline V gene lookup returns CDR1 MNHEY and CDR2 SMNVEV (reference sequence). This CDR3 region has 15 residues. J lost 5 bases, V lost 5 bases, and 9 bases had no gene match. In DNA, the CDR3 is TGTGCCAGCAGTGGACTCAGGGGGTTCGAAAACATTCAGTACTTC. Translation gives CASSGLRGFENIQYF.

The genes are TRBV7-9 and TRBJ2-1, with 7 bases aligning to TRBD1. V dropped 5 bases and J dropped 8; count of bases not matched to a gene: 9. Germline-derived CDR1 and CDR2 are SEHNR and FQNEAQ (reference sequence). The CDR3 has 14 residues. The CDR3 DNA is TGTGCCAGCAGCCTACAGAACAGGGGCCATGAGCAGTTCTTC. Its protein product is CASSLQNRGHEQFF. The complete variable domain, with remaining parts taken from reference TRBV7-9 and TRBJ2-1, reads DTGVSQNPRHKITKRGQNVTFRCDPISEHNRLYWYRQTLGQGPEFLTYFQNEAQLEKSRLLSDRFSAERPKGSFSTLEIQRTEQGDSAMYLCASSLQNRGHEQFFGPGTRLTVL.

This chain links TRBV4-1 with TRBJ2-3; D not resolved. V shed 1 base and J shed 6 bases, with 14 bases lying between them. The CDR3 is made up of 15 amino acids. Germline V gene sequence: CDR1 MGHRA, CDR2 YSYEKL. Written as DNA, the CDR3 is TGCGCCAGCAGCCAAGGACAACCGTCTCGGGATACGCAGTATTTT. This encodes CASSQGQPSRDTQYF.

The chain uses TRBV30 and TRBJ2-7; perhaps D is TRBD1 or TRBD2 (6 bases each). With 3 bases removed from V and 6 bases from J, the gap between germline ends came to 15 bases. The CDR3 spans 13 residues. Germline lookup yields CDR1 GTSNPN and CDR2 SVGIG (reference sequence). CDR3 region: CAWSGGRVSEQYF. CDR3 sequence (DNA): TGTGCCTGGAGCGGGGGCAGGGTCTCCGAGCAGTACTTC.

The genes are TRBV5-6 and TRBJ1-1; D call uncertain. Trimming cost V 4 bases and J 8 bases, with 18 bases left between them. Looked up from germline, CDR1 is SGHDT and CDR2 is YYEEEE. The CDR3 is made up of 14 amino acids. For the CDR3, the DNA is TGTGCCAGCAGCCGAGGACGGAGAAAAAACGAAGCTTTCTTT. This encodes CASSRGRRKNEAFF.

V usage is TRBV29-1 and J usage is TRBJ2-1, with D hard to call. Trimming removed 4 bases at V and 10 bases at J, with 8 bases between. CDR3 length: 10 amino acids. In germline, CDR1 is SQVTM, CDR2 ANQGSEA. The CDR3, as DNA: TGCAGCGTTGTTGAGGTCGAGCAGTTCTTC. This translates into CSVVEVEQFF.

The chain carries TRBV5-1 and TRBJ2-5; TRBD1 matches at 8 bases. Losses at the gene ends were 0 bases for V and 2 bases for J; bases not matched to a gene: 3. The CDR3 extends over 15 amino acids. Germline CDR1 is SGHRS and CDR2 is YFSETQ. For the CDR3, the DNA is TGCGCCAGCAGCTTGGGGGACAGGCATCAAGAGACCCAGTACTTC. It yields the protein CASSLGDRHQETQYF.

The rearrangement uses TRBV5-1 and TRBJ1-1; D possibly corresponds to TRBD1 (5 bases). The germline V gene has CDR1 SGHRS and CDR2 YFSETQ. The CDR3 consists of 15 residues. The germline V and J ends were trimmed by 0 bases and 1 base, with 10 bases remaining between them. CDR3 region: CASSLAAGRNTEAFF. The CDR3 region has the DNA TGCGCCAGCAGCTTGGCGGCAGGGAGGAACACTGAAGCTTTCTTT.

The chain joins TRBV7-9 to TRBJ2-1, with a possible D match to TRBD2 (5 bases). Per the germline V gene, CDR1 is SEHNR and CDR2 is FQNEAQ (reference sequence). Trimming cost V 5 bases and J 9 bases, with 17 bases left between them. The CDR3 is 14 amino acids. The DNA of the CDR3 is TGTGCCAGCAGCGGACCGGGGTCGCTAGGTGAGCAGTTCTTC. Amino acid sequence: CASSGPGSLGEQFF. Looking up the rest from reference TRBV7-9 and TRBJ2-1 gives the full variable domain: DTGVSQNPRHKITKRGQNVTFRCDPISEHNRLYWYRQTLGQGPEFLTYFQNEAQLEKSRLLSDRFSAERPKGSFSTLEIQRTEQGDSAMYLCASSGPGSLGEQFFGPGTRLTVL.

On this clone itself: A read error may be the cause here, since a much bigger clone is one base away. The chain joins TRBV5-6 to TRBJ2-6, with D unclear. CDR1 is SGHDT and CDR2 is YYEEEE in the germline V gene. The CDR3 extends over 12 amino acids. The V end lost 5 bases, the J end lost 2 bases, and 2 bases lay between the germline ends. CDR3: CASSTGANVLTF. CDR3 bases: TGTGCCAGCAGTACTGGGGCCAACGTCCTGACTTTC.

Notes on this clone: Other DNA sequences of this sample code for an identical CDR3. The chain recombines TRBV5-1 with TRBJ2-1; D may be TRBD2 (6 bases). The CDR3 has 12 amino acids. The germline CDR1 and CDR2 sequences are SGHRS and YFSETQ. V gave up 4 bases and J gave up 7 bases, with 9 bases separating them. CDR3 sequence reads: CASSLTRNEQFF. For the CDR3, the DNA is TGCGCCAGCAGCCTGACTAGAAATGAGCAGTTCTTC.

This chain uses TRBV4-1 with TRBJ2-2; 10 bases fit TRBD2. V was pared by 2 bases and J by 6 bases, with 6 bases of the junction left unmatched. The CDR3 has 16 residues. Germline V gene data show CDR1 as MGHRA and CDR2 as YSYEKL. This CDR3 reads CASSQHTLAGAGELFF. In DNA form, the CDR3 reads TGCGCCAGCAGCCAACATACTCTAGCGGGGGCCGGGGAGCTGTTTTTT.

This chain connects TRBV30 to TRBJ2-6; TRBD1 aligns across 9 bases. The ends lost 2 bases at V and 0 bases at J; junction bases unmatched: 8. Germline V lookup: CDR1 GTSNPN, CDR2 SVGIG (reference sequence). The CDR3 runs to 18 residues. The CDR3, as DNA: TGTGCCTGGAGTTATTGGACAGGGGATGGCTCTGGGGCCAACGTCCTGACTTTC. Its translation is CAWSYWTGDGSGANVLTF.

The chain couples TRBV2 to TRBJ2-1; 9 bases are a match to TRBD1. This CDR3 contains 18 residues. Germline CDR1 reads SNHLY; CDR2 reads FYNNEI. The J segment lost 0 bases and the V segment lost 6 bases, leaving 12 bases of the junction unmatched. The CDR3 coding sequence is TGTGCCAGCAGCCAACAGGGGGCTCGTTTTATCTCCTACAATGAGCAGTTCTTC. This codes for CASSQQGARFISYNEQFF.

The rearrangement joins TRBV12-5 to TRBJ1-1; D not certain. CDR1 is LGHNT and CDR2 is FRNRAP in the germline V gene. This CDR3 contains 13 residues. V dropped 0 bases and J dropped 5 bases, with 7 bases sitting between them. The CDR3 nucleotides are TGTGCTAGTGGTTTGGTACAGTTGACTGAAGCTTTCTTT. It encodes CASGLVQLTEAFF.

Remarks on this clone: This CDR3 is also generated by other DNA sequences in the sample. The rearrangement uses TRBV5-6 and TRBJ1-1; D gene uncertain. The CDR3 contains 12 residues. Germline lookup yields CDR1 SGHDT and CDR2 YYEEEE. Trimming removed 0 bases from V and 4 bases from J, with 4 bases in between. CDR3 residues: CASSLGSTEAFF. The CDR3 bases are TGTGCCAGCAGCTTGGGGAGCACTGAAGCTTTCTTT.

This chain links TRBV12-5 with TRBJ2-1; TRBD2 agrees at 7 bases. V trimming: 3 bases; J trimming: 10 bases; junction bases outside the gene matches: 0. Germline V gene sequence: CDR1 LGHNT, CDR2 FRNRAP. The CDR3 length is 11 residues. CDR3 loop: CASGLAGEQFF. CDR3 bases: TGTGCTAGTGGTTTAGCGGGAGAGCAGTTCTTC.

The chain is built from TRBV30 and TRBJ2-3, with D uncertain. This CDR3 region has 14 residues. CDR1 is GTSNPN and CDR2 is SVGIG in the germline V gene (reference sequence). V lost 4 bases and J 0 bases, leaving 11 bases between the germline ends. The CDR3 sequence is CAWTRSGSTDTQYF. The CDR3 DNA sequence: TGTGCCTGGACCCGATCCGGGAGCACAGATACGCAGTATTTT.

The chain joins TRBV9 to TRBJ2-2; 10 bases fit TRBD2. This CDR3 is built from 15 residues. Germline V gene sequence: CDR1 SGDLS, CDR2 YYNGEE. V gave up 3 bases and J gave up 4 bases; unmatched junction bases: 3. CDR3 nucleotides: TGTGCCAGCAGCGCAACTAGCGGGGCCACCGGGGAGCTGTTTTTT. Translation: CASSATSGATGELFF.

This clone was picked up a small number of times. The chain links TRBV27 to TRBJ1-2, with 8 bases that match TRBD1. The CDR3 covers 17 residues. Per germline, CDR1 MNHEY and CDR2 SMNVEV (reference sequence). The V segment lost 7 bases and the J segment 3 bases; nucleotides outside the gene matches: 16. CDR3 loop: CASNPAGGTGLDYGYTF. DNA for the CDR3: TGTGCCAGCAACCCCGCAGGGGGGACAGGCCTAGACTATGGCTACACCTTC.

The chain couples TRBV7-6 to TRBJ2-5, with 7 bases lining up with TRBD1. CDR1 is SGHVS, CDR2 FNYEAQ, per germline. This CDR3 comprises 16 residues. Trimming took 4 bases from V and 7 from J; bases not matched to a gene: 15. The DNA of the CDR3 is TGTGCCAGCAGCTCCGACCTACAGGGGCCGCCTTGGACCCAGTACTTC. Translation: CASSSDLQGPPWTQYF.

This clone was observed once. CDR3 DNA: TGTCCCTATAATTCACCCCTCCACTTT. This sequence encodes CPYNSPLHF. This rearrangement joins TRBV30 to TRBJ1-6; D call uncertain. This CDR3 region has 9 residues. Germline lookup yields CDR1 GTSNPN and CDR2 SVGIG (reference sequence).

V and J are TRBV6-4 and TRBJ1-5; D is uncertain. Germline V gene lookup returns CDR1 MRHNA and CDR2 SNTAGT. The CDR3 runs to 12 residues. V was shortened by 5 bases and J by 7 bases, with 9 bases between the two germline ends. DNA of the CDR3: TGTGCCAGCAGTTCAAGTGGGCAGCCCCAGCATTTT. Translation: CASSSSGQPQHF.